This TCR beta chain comes out of a study of molecular identifiers for immune sequencing clone quantification. Findings and caveats of the study: Clones above 20 RNA copies contained over 97% of effector molecules but under 1% of naive ones.

As for this clonotype: No antigen is known for it. A read error may produce the germline difference seen at one junction end.

TCRdb independently ran MiXCR on the PCR reads; one entry per CDR3 protein. In the table there are over 550,000 distinct CDR3 sequences, about 25% of which are singletons. Germline V lookup: CDR1 SGHTA, CDR2 FQGNSA. This CDR3 is 16 amino acids long. The TCR was taken from a human donor in good health. Some libraries in this study had Jurkat cell RNA spiked in. V and J are TRBV7-2 and TRBJ2-3; TRBD2 matches 9 bases. The sequenced material came from naive CD8+ T cells from blood, with Jurkat cell RNA spiked in. Subset indicated: FACS-sorted CD8+CD4-CCR7+CD45RA+ naive T cells. CDR3 sequence reads: CASSLPIAGDTDTRYF. The CDR3, as DNA: TGTGCCAGCAGCTTACCGATAGCGGGGGACACAGATACGCGGTATTTT.